This TCR beta chain came from a study of PD-1 blockade in classical Hodgkin lymphoma. Study information: Each patient was given nivolumab 3 mg/kg through a vein every 2 weeks. Broader study findings: In newly diagnosed patients, baseline TCR diversity was reportedly below that of healthy donors. Anyone who began nivolumab under 1 year after ASCT was excluded.

Trimming at V came to 2 bases and at J to 2 bases, leaving 3 bases not matched to a gene. The CDR3 consists of 15 residues. Germline V gives CDR1 LGHNA, CDR2 YSLEER. No patient escaped relapse after autologous stem cell transplantation, and brentuximab vedotin exposure varied. Thawed PBMCs underwent magnetic negative selection to yield purified CD4+ T cells. Clones were sequenced by immunoSEQ multiplex PCR, and TCRdb holds only the in-frame ones, with some missing. The sample shows 25,000 to 30,000 clones, around three quarters of them seen only once. This clone has only a few counts. Its antigen is unknown.

The sequence was collected from a human donor with classical Hodgkin lymphoma. Sequencing used CD4+ T cells from blood, obtained at baseline. This sequence joins TRBV4-3 and TRBJ1-2; 9 nucleotides agree with TRBD1. CDR3 nucleotides: TGCGCCAGCAGCCAACAAGACAGGGGGAACTATGGCTACACCTTC. This gives the protein CASSQQDRGNYGYTF.